This passage covers 20 T cell receptor beta chains from one sample sequenced in a study of shared clonotypes between healthy human individuals. Naivety among CD8 cells was defined by CD45RO negativity and positive CCR7 selection, thereby excluding terminally differentiated effector memory CD45RA+ cells. Using immunoSEQ multiplex PCR, the repertoire was profiled, and TCRdb retains in-frame clones only, with some absent. Of around 600,000 clones in the sample, about 98% were seen once. Sequencing used naive CD8+ T cells sorted from blood. Receptors originate from a man aged 25-45 years in good health.

The chain is built from TRBV29-1 and TRBJ2-7; 8 bases are shared with TRBD2. Trimming at V came to 4 bases and at J to 2 bases, leaving 4 bases not matched to a gene. From germline, CDR1 is SQVTM and CDR2 ANQGSEA. This CDR3 has 13 amino acids. CDR3 loop: CSVAGTRAYEQYF. CDR3 bases: TGCAGCGTTGCCGGGACTAGGGCCTACGAGCAGTACTTC.

The chain employs TRBV6-5 and TRBJ1-2, with no clear D. The CDR3 sequence is 15 residues long. Trimming shortened V by 4 bases and J by 3 bases, and 15 bases separated the two germline ends. Germline loops: CDR1 MNHEY, CDR2 SVGAGI. Here the CDR3 reads CASSLTSGVDYGYTF. CDR3 nucleotide sequence: TGTGCCAGCAGTTTGACAAGCGGGGTAGACTATGGCTACACCTTC.

V and J are TRBV27 and TRBJ1-1, with 8 bases lining up with TRBD1. Looked up from germline, CDR1 is MNHEY and CDR2 is SMNVEV (reference sequence). The CDR3 runs 17 residues. The ends lost 5 bases at V and 0 bases at J; junction bases unmatched: 11. Here the CDR3 reads CASSPRTGWPMNTEAFF. The CDR3 DNA follows: TGTGCCAGCAGTCCACGGACAGGGTGGCCCATGAACACTGAAGCTTTCTTT.

This clone was found once. The V gene is TRBV7-9, the J gene TRBJ2-7, with D perhaps matching TRBD1 or TRBD2 (5 bases each). V was trimmed by 5 bases and J by 1 base, leaving 18 bases between them. The CDR3 is 16 residues long. CDR1 and CDR2 from the germline V gene are SEHNR and FQNEAQ (reference sequence). The CDR3 loop is CASSLQFGGRSYEQYF. Here the CDR3 DNA reads TGTGCCAGCAGCCTGCAATTTGGGGGAAGGTCCTACGAGCAGTACTTC.

The rearrangement uses TRBV9 and TRBJ1-2; D is possibly TRBD1 (6 bases). The CDR3 contains 14 residues. CDR1 and CDR2 from the germline V gene are SGDLS and YYNGEE. Between the trimmed V and J ends, which lost 3 bases and 4 bases, there was a span of 13 bases. CDR3: CASSGEQGPYGYTF. CDR3 sequence (DNA): TGTGCCAGCAGCGGGGAACAGGGTCCCTATGGCTACACCTTC.

The V and J genes are TRBV4-1 and TRBJ2-7, with D unclear. The CDR3 contains 14 residues. Germline values: CDR1 MGHRA, CDR2 YSYEKL. V dropped 1 base and J dropped 0 bases, with 7 bases sitting between them. The CDR3 sequence is CASSQVGNSYEQYF. CDR3 sequence (DNA): TGCGCCAGCAGCCAAGTAGGAAACTCCTACGAGCAGTACTTC.

V and J are TRBV7-9 and TRBJ1-2, with 9 bases fitting TRBD1. CDR1 and CDR2 from the germline V gene are SEHNR and FQNEAQ (reference sequence). The CDR3 is 16 amino acids. J was trimmed by 4 bases and V by 3 bases; bases with no gene match: 9. CDR3: CASSFSTGTGLYGYTF. CDR3 coding DNA: TGTGCCAGCAGCTTTAGTACCGGGACAGGGCTCTATGGCTACACCTTC.

V and J are TRBV7-2 and TRBJ2-7; D is uncertain. This CDR3 region has 9 residues. V gave up 11 bases and J gave up 6 bases, with 8 bases separating them. The germline V gene encodes CDR1 SGHTA and CDR2 FQGNSA. This CDR3 is CAVGSEQYF. DNA of the CDR3: TGTGCCGTAGGCAGCGAGCAGTACTTC.

The rearrangement uses TRBV6-5 and TRBJ2-5, with 8 bases that match TRBD2. The CDR3 loop spans 15 amino acids. With 0 bases clipped from V and 2 bases from J, the junction kept 2 bases outside the gene matches. CDR1 is MNHEY and CDR2 is SVGAGI in the germline V gene. The CDR3 nucleotides are TGTGCCAGCAGTTACTCAACTAGCGGTCAAGAGACCCAGTACTTC. Translated: CASSYSTSGQETQYF.

The V call is TRBV18, the J call TRBJ2-1; D is tentatively TRBD1 or TRBD2 (6 bases each). Germline CDR1 and CDR2: KGHSH and LQKENI. The CDR3 runs 14 residues. Trimming shortened V by 2 bases and J by 8 bases, and 13 bases separated the two germline ends. CDR3 bases: TGTGCCAGCTCACCATCGGCAGGGGAGGATGAGCAGTTCTTC. As protein: CASSPSAGEDEQFF.

This chain connects TRBV12-2 to TRBJ2-7; no DNA check was done on the table's D call, TRBD1. TRBV12-2 is recorded as a pseudogene. This CDR3 is 14 amino acids long. The CDR3 bases are TGTGCAAGTCGCCTCGGGACAGGGTCCTACGAGCAGTACTTC. This encodes CASRLGTGSYEQYF.

A word on this clone: Other DNA variants within this sample encode the same CDR3. This sequence joins TRBV27 and TRBJ1-1, with D maybe TRBD1 (5 bases). The CDR3 spans 13 residues. Germline CDR1 reads MNHEY; CDR2 reads SMNVEV (reference sequence). V lost 3 bases and J lost 1, with 6 bases in between. CDR3 DNA: TGTGCCAGCAGTTTTGGGGCGAACACTGAAGCTTTCTTT. It yields the protein CASSFGANTEAFF.

This chain links TRBV7-6 with TRBJ2-5; perhaps TRBD2 as D (6 bases). Trimming took off 5 bases at V and 2 bases at J, with 12 bases between the two ends. CDR3 length equals 14 residues. Germline CDR1 SGHVS, CDR2 FNYEAQ. The CDR3 loop is CASSLDSGQETQYF. The CDR3 region has the DNA TGTGCCAGCAGCCTTGATAGCGGTCAAGAGACCCAGTACTTC.

This sequence joins TRBV11-2 and TRBJ2-3, with TRBD2 matching 7 bases. Losses at the gene ends were 3 bases for V and 2 bases for J; bases not matched to a gene: 5. Germline loops: CDR1 SGHAT, CDR2 FQNNGV. CDR3 length equals 15 residues. CDR3 DNA sequence: TGTGCCAGCAGCTTCTACGGGAGGCCCACAGATACGCAGTATTTT. The encoded protein is CASSFYGRPTDTQYF.

This clone occurred once. The chain employs TRBV7-9 and TRBJ2-7, with 8 positions matching TRBD1. Trimming took 7 bases from V and 6 from J; bases not matched to a gene: 8. The CDR3 consists of 13 residues. Germline V gene data show CDR1 as SEHNR and CDR2 as FQNEAQ (reference sequence). The CDR3 DNA follows: TGTGCCAGCATGGACAGGGCGTTAAGCGAGCAGTACTTC. Amino acids: CASMDRALSEQYF.

V and J are TRBV4-1 and TRBJ2-2; 13 bases are a match to TRBD2. Germline V CDR1 and CDR2: MGHRA, YSYEKL. The CDR3 loop spans 17 amino acids. The junction had 5 bases not matched to a gene; V was cut back by 1 base and J by 6 bases. The CDR3 is CASSQAGLAGFSGELFF. The CDR3 DNA is TGCGCCAGCAGCCAAGCGGGACTAGCGGGATTCTCCGGGGAGCTGTTTTTT.

J is TRBJ2-3 and V is TRBV19; 11 bases fit TRBD2. The germline gives CDR1 LNHDA, CDR2 SQIVND (reference sequence). V lost 5 bases, J lost 4 bases, and 5 bases stayed unmatched. The CDR3 loop spans 15 amino acids. The CDR3 DNA follows: TGTGCCAGTAGTGTTACTAGCGGGAGACCAGATACGCAGTATTTT. Translated: CASSVTSGRPDTQYF.

The chain links TRBV14 to TRBJ2-5, with D possibly matching TRBD2 (6 bases). V lost 1 base and J lost 9, with 12 bases in between. Germline V gene lookup returns CDR1 SGHDN and CDR2 FVKESK. The CDR3 consists of 13 residues. CDR3 DNA sequence: TGTGCCAGCAGCCAAGGACACGGGGAGGCCCAGTACTTC. Translation gives CASSQGHGEAQYF.

V usage is TRBV30 and J usage is TRBJ2-5, with D perhaps matching TRBD1 (6 bases). V gave up 0 bases and J gave up 4 bases, with 15 bases separating them. Germline CDR1 is GTSNPN and CDR2 is SVGIG (reference sequence). The CDR3 contains 15 residues. In DNA form, the CDR3 reads TGTGCCTGGAGTGTACAAGGCCAGGGGATAGAGACCCAGTACTTC. Protein product: CAWSVQGQGIETQYF.

The V and J genes are TRBV7-9 and TRBJ1-4, with D possibly matching TRBD1 (5 bases). Germline V lookup: CDR1 SEHNR, CDR2 FQNEAQ (reference sequence). The CDR3 sequence is 14 residues long. V shed 5 bases and J shed 5 bases, with 12 bases lying between them. The CDR3 DNA follows: TGTGCCAGCAGCGCGACAGAAAAAAATGAAAAACTGTTTTTT. Its translation: CASSATEKNEKLFF.